Described below is a single T cell receptor (beta chain) sequence and its context. The data belong to a study of T cells in tumors after PD-1 blockade. In the study overall: Each patient got pembrolizumab 200 mg every 3 weeks or cemiplimab 350 mg every 2 weeks. During anti-PD-1 treatment, some patients continued daily vismodegib 150 mg. On average, peripheral blood gave more than 100,000 TCR templates and 35,000 or so unique clonotypes.

Input was about 550 ng to 6,004 ng of genomic DNA from tumor or blood. The repertoire was sequenced with immunoSEQ multiplex PCR; TCRdb's copy has only in-frame clones and lacks some. The table lists tens of thousands of clones, about three quarters of them singletons. Germline lookup yields CDR1 SGHDN and CDR2 FVKESK. This CDR3 comprises 14 residues. V gave up 3 bases and J gave up 2 bases, with 9 bases separating them. Sequencing was performed on PBMCs, taken before anti-PD-1 treatment. The V and J genes are TRBV14 and TRBJ2-3, with D perhaps matching TRBD1 (5 bases). The sequence came from a human donor with basal cell carcinoma. CDR3 protein: CASSQETATDTQYF. In DNA, the CDR3 is TGTGCCAGCAGCCAGGAGACAGCCACAGATACGCAGTATTTT.